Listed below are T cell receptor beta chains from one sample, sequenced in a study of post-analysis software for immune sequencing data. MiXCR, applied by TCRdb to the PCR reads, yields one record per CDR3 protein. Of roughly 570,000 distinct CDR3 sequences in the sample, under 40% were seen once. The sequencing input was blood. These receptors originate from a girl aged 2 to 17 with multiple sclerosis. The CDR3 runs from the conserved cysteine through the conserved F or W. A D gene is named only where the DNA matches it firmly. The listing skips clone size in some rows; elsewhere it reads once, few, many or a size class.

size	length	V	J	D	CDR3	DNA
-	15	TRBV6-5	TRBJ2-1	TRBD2	CASSPGGADYNEQFF	TGTGCCAGCAGCCCCGGGGGGGCGGACTACAATGAGCAGTTCTTC
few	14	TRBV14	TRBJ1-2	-	CASSQDHAGYGYTF	TGTGCCAGCAGCCAAGATCATGCGGGCTATGGCTACACCTTC
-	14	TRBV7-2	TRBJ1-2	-	CASSLRRVENGYTF	TGTGCCAGCAGCTTACGTCGGGTAGAGAATGGCTACACCTTC
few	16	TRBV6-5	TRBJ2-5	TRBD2	CASSRQGSGGQETQYF	TGTGCCAGCAGTCGTCAGGGGAGCGGGGGACAAGAGACCCAGTACTTC
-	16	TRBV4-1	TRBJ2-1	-	CASSRSGISTYNEQFF	TGCGCCAGCAGCCGTTCCGGGATTTCCACCTACAATGAGCAGTTCTTC
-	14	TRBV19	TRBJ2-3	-	CASSIGGIAGTQYF	TGTGCCAGTAGTATCGGGGGTATCGCAGGTACGCAGTATTTT
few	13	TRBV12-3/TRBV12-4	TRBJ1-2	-	CASSFGVIYGYTF	TGTGCCAGCAGTTTCGGGGTGATCTATGGCTACACCTTC
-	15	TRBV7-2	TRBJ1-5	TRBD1	CASSFDRGLEQPQHF	TGTGCCAGCAGCTTCGACAGGGGGCTGGAACAGCCCCAGCATTTT
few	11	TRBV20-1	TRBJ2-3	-	CSGETTDTQYF	TGCAGTGGTGAAACCACAGATACGCAGTATTTT
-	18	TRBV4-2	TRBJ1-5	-	CASSQDPVRAGFEQPQHF	TGTGCCAGCAGCCAAGATCCAGTCCGGGCAGGCTTTGAACAGCCCCAGCATTTT
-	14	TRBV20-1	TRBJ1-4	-	CSASFQGRNEKLFF	TGCAGTGCTTCTTTCCAGGGCCGTAATGAAAAACTGTTTTTT
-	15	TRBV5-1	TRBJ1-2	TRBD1	CASSLERAGGIGYTF	TGCGCCAGCAGCTTGGAAAGGGCAGGGGGCATTGGCTACACCTTC
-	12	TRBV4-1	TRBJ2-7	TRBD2	CATSGGSDEQYF	TGCGCCACTAGCGGGGGGTCCGACGAGCAGTACTTC
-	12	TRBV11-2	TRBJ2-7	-	CASSLSPSEQYF	TGTGCCAGCAGCTTATCCCCCTCCGAGCAGTACTTC
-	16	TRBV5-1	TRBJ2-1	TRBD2	CASSWALAAAYNEQFF	TGCGCCAGCAGCTGGGCCCTAGCGGCCGCTTACAATGAGCAGTTCTTC
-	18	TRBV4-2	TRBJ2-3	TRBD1	CASSQGGQGGDSTDTQYF	TGTGCCAGCAGCCAAGGGGGACAGGGGGGAGATAGCACAGATACGCAGTATTTT
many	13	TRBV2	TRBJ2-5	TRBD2	CASPGGAEETQYF	TGTGCCAGTCCGGGGGGGGCCGAAGAGACCCAGTACTTC
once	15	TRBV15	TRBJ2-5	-	CATSSPRPHYNEQYF	TGTGCCACCAGCAGTCCCAGACCACACTACAATGAGCAGTACTTC